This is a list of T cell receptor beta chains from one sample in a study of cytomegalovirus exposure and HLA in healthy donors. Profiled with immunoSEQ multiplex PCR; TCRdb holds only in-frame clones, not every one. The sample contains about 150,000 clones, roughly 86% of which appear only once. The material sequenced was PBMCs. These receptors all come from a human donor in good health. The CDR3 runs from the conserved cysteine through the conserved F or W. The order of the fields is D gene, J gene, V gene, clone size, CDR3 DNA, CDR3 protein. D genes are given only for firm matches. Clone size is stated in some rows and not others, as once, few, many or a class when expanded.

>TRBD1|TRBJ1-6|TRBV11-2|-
TGTGCCAGCAACCTGAACAGGGGGCCGGGATCACCCCTCCACTTT
CASNLNRGPGSPLHF
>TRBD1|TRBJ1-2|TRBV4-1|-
TGCGCCAGCAGCCAAGAAAGGACAGGGCTCAACTATGGCTACACCTTC
CASSQERTGLNYGYTF
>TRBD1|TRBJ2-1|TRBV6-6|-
TGTGCCACCACAGGGGGCGCGGATGAGCAGTTCTTC
CATTGGADEQFF
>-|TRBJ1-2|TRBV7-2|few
TGTGCCAGCAGCTTAGGAGGGACCCTAGCGGTCTATGGCTACACCTTC
CASSLGGTLAVYGYTF
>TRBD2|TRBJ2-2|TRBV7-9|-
TGTGCCAGCACGCGGGGGGGTAGACTCACCGGGGAGCTGTTTTTT
CASTRGGRLTGELFF
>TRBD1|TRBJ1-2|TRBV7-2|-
TGTGCCAGCAGCCCCGGGACAGGGAGGGTCTACACCTTC
CASSPGTGRVYTF
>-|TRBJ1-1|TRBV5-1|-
TGCGCCAGCAGCTTTCCCGACGGGGTCACTGAAGCTTTCTTT
CASSFPDGVTEAFF
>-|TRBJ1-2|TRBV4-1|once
TGCGCCAGCAGTGGAGCCCAGGGATCAGGAGGCTACACCTTC
CASSGAQGSGGYTF
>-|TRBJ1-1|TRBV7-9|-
TGTGCCAGCAGCTTATACCGGGGAACTGAAGCTTTCTTT
CASSLYRGTEAFF
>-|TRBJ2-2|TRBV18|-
TGTGCCAGCTCTCAGGGTATGGAGAACACCGGGGAGCTGTTTTTT
CASSQGMENTGELFF
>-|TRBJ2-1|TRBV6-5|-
TGTGCCAGCAGACGGGGGGCCGCCTACAATGAGCAGTTCTTC
CASRRGAAYNEQFF
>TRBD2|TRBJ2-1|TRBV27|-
TGTGCCAGCAGTTTAGGGACTATCTCCTACAATGAGCAGTTCTTC
CASSLGTISYNEQFF
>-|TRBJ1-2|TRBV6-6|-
TGTGCCAGCAGTTTCGGGGGGTCCTCTAATAAGGGCTACACCTTC
CASSFGGSSNKGYTF
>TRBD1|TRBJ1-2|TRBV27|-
TGTGCCAGCAGTGGGTGGGACAGCGCATTTACTAACTATGGCTACACCTTC
CASSGWDSAFTNYGYTF
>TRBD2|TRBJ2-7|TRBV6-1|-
TGTGCCAGTCGGACTAGCGGAGCCTACGAGCAGTACTTC
CASRTSGAYEQYF
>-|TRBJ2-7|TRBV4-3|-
TGCGCCAGCAGCCAAGCCACAGGGCTGACCTACGAGCAGTACTTC
CASSQATGLTYEQYF
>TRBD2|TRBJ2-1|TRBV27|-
TGTGCCAGCAGCACCTCAGGGGTAGCGGGAGGGCCAAGGGATGAGCAGTTCTTC
CASSTSGVAGGPRDEQFF
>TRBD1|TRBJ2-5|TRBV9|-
TGTGCCAGCGGGACAGGGAGCTTGGGCCAAGAGACCCAGTACTTC
CASGTGSLGQETQYF
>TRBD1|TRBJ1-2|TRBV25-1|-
TGTGCCAGCAGACCGGGACAGGTTAACGATGGCTACACCTTC
CASRPGQVNDGYTF
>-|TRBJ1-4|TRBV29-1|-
TGCAGCGTTGCCCGGACCGGGGGTGAAAAACTGTTTTTT
CSVARTGGEKLFF
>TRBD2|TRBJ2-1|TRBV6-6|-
TGTGCCAGCAGCCTCGCGGGGGGCAATGAGCAGTTCTTC
CASSLAGGNEQFF
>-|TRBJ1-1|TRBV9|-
TGTGCCAGCAGCGCCACAGGAATTCCGGGGGCTGAAGCTTTCTTT
CASSATGIPGAEAFF
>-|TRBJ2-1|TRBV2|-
TGTGCCAGCAGTGACAGACAGGCCGGGTACAATGAGCAGTTCTTC
CASSDRQAGYNEQFF
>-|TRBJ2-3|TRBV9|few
TGTGCCAGCAGCCCATGGCGGCCAGAAGACACAGATACGCAGTATTTT
CASSPWRPEDTDTQYF
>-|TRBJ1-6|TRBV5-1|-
TGCGCCAGCAGCTTCGGCGGGAACGGTTCACCCCTCCACTTT
CASSFGGNGSPLHF
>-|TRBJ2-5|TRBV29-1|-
TGCAGCGTTGATACGCCGGAGCAAGAGACCCAGTACTTC
CSVDTPEQETQYF
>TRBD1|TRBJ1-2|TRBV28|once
TGTGCCAGCAGTTTATGGGACGAGGGACAGGGCAATGGCTACACCTTC
CASSLWDEGQGNGYTF
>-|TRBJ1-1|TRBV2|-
TGTGCCAGCAGATTAAGAGGCCTGAACACTGAAGCTTTCTTT
CASRLRGLNTEAFF
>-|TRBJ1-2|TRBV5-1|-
TGCGCCAGCAGCTGGAGTAATAACTATGGCTACACCTTC
CASSWSNNYGYTF
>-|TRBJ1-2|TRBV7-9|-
TGTGCCAGCAGCTTAGGGGGGGCTAACTATGGCTACACCTTC
CASSLGGANYGYTF
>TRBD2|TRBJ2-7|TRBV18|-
TGTGCCAGCTCACCAGGGCTAGCGGGAGGGCTCTACGAGCAGTACTTC
CASSPGLAGGLYEQYF
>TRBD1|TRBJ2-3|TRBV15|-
TGTGCCACCAGACGACAGGGGGGCACAGATACGCAGTATTTT
CATRRQGGTDTQYF
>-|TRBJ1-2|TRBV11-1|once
TGTGCCAGCAGCTCGTCGGACAGCTATGGCTACACCTTC
CASSSSDSYGYTF
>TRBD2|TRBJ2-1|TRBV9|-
TGTGCCAGCAGCGTAGGTAGCGGGCGGACGGGGGTCGATGAGCAGTTCTTC
CASSVGSGRTGVDEQFF
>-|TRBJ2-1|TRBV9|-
TGTGCCAGCAGCGTAACTCGGGACTGGTTAAACAATGAGCAGTTCTTC
CASSVTRDWLNNEQFF
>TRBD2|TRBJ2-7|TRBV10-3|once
TGTGCCATCAGTGAGCCCGTAGTCACTAGCGGAACCTACGAGCAGTACTTC
CAISEPVVTSGTYEQYF
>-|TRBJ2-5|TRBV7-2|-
TGTGCCAGCAGCCCGAGCCCAGTACGCGGGGAGACCCAGTACTTC
CASSPSPVRGETQYF
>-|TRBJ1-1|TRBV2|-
TGTGCCAGTGATACAGGGCCCCTGAACACTGAAGCTTTCTTT
CASDTGPLNTEAFF
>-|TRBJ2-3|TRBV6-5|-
TGTGCCAGCAGCCACCGGGGAAGCGGAGCAGATACGCAGTATTTT
CASSHRGSGADTQYF
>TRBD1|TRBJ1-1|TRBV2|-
TGTGCCAGCAGTTTCTACCACAGGGGCACTGAAGCTTTCTTT
CASSFYHRGTEAFF
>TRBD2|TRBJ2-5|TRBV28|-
TGTGCCAGCAGTTTTCTAAACCCTAGCGGGAGGGCCGTGGATAAGGGAGAGACCCAGTACTTC
CASSFLNPSGRAVDKGETQYF
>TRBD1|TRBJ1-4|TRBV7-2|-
TGTGCCAGCAGCTCGACAGGGGGTAGTCGTGAAAAACTGTTTTTT
CASSSTGGSREKLFF
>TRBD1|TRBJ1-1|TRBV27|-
TGTGCCAGCAGTTTATCGACAGGGGGCCGAGACACTGAAGCTTTCTTT
CASSLSTGGRDTEAFF
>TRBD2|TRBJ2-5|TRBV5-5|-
TGTGCCAGCAGTCCCCTAGCGGGGGGGTACCAAGAGACCCAGTACTTC
CASSPLAGGYQETQYF
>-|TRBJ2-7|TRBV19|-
TGTGCCAGTCGAACCCCCGGCCAGGACTACGAGCAGTACTTC
CASRTPGQDYEQYF
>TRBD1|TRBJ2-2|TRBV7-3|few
TGTGCCAGCGGGGGACAGCCGAACACCGGGGAGCTGTTTTTT
CASGGQPNTGELFF
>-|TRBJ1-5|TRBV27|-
TGTGCCAGCAGTCCGGGGAATTATGGGCCCCAGCATTTT
CASSPGNYGPQHF
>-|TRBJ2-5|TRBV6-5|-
TGTGCCAGCAGTACCTACAGGGGACTGGAAGAGACCCAGTACTTC
CASSTYRGLEETQYF